A selection of T cell receptor beta chains follows, all from one sample in a study of T cell responses to AZD1222 COVID-19 vaccine. Using immunoSEQ multiplex PCR, the repertoire was profiled, and TCRdb retains in-frame clones only, with some absent. The top ten hold around 5% of the sample, which has 100,000 or so clones, roughly 82% seen once. This material consisted of peripheral blood, taken on day 0 of AZD1222 vaccination. The receptors here all came from an adult in good health. Both conserved end residues are part of each CDR3. The order of the fields is V gene, J gene, clone size, D gene, CDR3 protein, CDR3 DNA. D genes are given only for firm matches. Rows give clone size only sometimes, using once, few, many, or a class for an expanded clone.

v_call: TRBV10-3
j_call: TRBJ1-3
clone_size: NA
d_call: NA
cdr3_aa: CAISPTGRSGNTIYF
cdr3_nt: TGTGCCATCAGTCCGACAGGACGCTCTGGAAACACCATATATTTT

v_call: TRBV6-2/TRBV6-3
j_call: TRBJ1-2
clone_size: NA
d_call: NA
cdr3_aa: CASSGAGTQGYGYTF
cdr3_nt: TGTGCCAGCAGTGGAGCAGGGACTCAAGGCTATGGCTACACCTTC

v_call: TRBV5-1
j_call: TRBJ2-4
clone_size: once
d_call: NA
cdr3_aa: CASSLGRIKNIQYF
cdr3_nt: TGCGCCAGCAGCTTGGGGCGGATAAAAAACATTCAGTACTTC

v_call: TRBV19
j_call: TRBJ1-2
clone_size: NA
d_call: NA
cdr3_aa: CASSIGSGYTF
cdr3_nt: TGTGCCAGTAGTATAGGAAGTGGCTACACCTTC

v_call: TRBV7-2
j_call: TRBJ1-3
clone_size: NA
d_call: NA
cdr3_aa: CASSLRATDFGGNTIYF
cdr3_nt: TGTGCCAGCAGCTTAAGGGCCACGGACTTCGGTGGAAACACCATATATTTT

v_call: TRBV7-9
j_call: TRBJ1-2
clone_size: NA
d_call: TRBD1
cdr3_aa: CASSLLDRGHGYTF
cdr3_nt: TGTGCCAGCAGCTTACTGGACAGGGGGCATGGCTACACCTTC

v_call: TRBV4-1
j_call: TRBJ2-3
clone_size: NA
d_call: NA
cdr3_aa: CASSQNFLGDTQYF
cdr3_nt: TGCGCCAGCAGCCAAAACTTCCTAGGGGATACGCAGTATTTT

v_call: TRBV5-1
j_call: TRBJ2-7
clone_size: NA
d_call: NA
cdr3_aa: CASSFDTSGLYEQYF
cdr3_nt: TGCGCCAGCAGCTTCGACACTTCTGGGCTCTACGAGCAGTACTTC

v_call: TRBV2
j_call: TRBJ1-5
clone_size: NA
d_call: NA
cdr3_aa: CASSPDTPSNQPQHF
cdr3_nt: TGTGCCAGCAGTCCCGACACCCCGAGCAATCAGCCCCAGCATTTT

v_call: TRBV7-9
j_call: TRBJ1-2
clone_size: NA
d_call: NA
cdr3_aa: CASSPGLEGYNYGYTF
cdr3_nt: TGTGCCAGCAGCCCAGGTTTGGAAGGGTATAACTATGGCTACACCTTC

v_call: TRBV9
j_call: TRBJ1-4
clone_size: NA
d_call: TRBD1
cdr3_aa: CASSVGTGEKLFF
cdr3_nt: TGTGCCAGCAGCGTTGGGACAGGTGAAAAACTGTTTTTT

v_call: TRBV5-6
j_call: TRBJ1-2
clone_size: NA
d_call: NA
cdr3_aa: CASSWVTEPRGYTF
cdr3_nt: TGTGCCAGCAGCTGGGTGACCGAACCAAGAGGATACACCTTC

v_call: TRBV20-1
j_call: TRBJ1-2
clone_size: NA
d_call: NA
cdr3_aa: CSASPQYQGGYTF
cdr3_nt: TGCAGTGCTAGTCCGCAGTATCAAGGTGGCTACACCTTC

v_call: TRBV2
j_call: TRBJ2-3
clone_size: NA
d_call: NA
cdr3_aa: CASSESTYTDTQYF
cdr3_nt: TGTGCCAGCAGTGAATCGACATACACAGATACGCAGTATTTT

v_call: TRBV29-1
j_call: TRBJ1-1
clone_size: NA
d_call: NA
cdr3_aa: CSVADSPEAFF
cdr3_nt: TGCAGCGTCGCGGACAGCCCTGAAGCTTTCTTT

v_call: TRBV5-6
j_call: TRBJ1-3
clone_size: NA
d_call: NA
cdr3_aa: CASSLLGPGSGNTIYF
cdr3_nt: TGTGCCAGCAGCTTGCTGGGACCTGGCTCTGGAAACACCATATATTTT

v_call: TRBV7-9
j_call: TRBJ1-1
clone_size: NA
d_call: NA
cdr3_aa: CASSHEGRGNTEAFF
cdr3_nt: TGTGCCAGCAGCCACGAAGGAAGAGGGAACACTGAAGCTTTCTTT

v_call: TRBV6-4
j_call: TRBJ2-7
clone_size: NA
d_call: TRBD2
cdr3_aa: CASSDLGLVAHRFSYEQYF
cdr3_nt: TGTGCCAGCAGTGATCTCGGACTAGTGGCCCACAGGTTTTCCTACGAGCAGTACTTC

v_call: TRBV5-1
j_call: TRBJ2-3
clone_size: NA
d_call: NA
cdr3_aa: CASSLLGVTQYF
cdr3_nt: TGCGCCAGCAGCTTACTGGGGGTTACGCAGTATTTT

v_call: TRBV5-1
j_call: TRBJ1-2
clone_size: once
d_call: NA
cdr3_aa: CASSLTGSNYGYTF
cdr3_nt: TGCGCCAGCAGCTTAACGGGGAGTAACTATGGCTACACCTTC

v_call: TRBV7-3
j_call: TRBJ2-7
clone_size: NA
d_call: NA
cdr3_aa: CASSLIGGEQYF
cdr3_nt: TGTGCCAGCAGCTTAATAGGGGGCGAGCAGTACTTC

v_call: TRBV7-2
j_call: TRBJ2-1
clone_size: NA
d_call: NA
cdr3_aa: CASLLHSSSYNEQFF
cdr3_nt: TGTGCCAGCCTCTTACACAGTTCCTCCTACAATGAGCAGTTCTTC

v_call: TRBV19
j_call: TRBJ1-2
clone_size: NA
d_call: NA
cdr3_aa: CASSWGARGYTF
cdr3_nt: TGTGCCAGTAGTTGGGGGGCGCGTGGCTACACCTTC

v_call: TRBV7-9
j_call: TRBJ2-1
clone_size: once
d_call: NA
cdr3_aa: CASSSDGTPGNEQFF
cdr3_nt: TGTGCCAGCAGCTCGGACGGGACGCCGGGGAATGAGCAGTTCTTC

v_call: TRBV19
j_call: TRBJ2-1
clone_size: NA
d_call: NA
cdr3_aa: CASSRVFGNEQFF
cdr3_nt: TGTGCCAGTAGCCGTGTTTTCGGCAATGAGCAGTTCTTC

v_call: TRBV7-6
j_call: TRBJ2-5
clone_size: NA
d_call: NA
cdr3_aa: CASSFGSGNYQETQYF
cdr3_nt: TGTGCCAGCAGCTTCGGGTCGGGGAACTATCAAGAGACCCAGTACTTC

v_call: TRBV6-5
j_call: TRBJ2-7
clone_size: NA
d_call: TRBD1
cdr3_aa: CAGRTGEGYEQYF
cdr3_nt: TGTGCCGGAAGGACAGGGGAAGGCTACGAGCAGTACTTC